This TCR beta chain was observed in a study of post-analysis software for immune sequencing data. Study-wide points: The study found TRBV5-6, TRBV5-1 and TRBV20-1 among five or six TRBV segments more frequent in patients than controls. Normalized Chao1 diversity was significantly lower in multiple sclerosis patients than in controls.

This clonotype was detected only once. The antigen remains unidentified. This CDR3 spans 14 amino acids. Per the germline V gene, CDR1 is MGHRA and CDR2 is YSYEKL. Trimming removed 2 bases at V and 7 bases at J, with 14 bases between. Unique molecular identifiers were built into the TCR beta cDNA libraries. TCRdb redid the calling of the PCR reads with MiXCR, one entry per CDR3 protein. The table has 500,000 to 600,000 distinct CDR3 sequences, roughly 45% seen once. The sequence was obtained from a girl aged 5 to 17 with multiple sclerosis. This chain joins TRBV4-1 and TRBJ2-5; perhaps TRBD2 as D (6 bases). Sample: blood. CDR3: CASSQRWGEGTQYF. The CDR3 nucleotides are TGCGCCAGCAGCCAACGATGGGGGGAAGGGACCCAGTACTTC.